The 8 T cell receptor beta chains reported below all come from one sample, sequenced in a study of radiotherapy plus CTLA-4 blockade in lung cancer. Libraries were prepared by immunoSEQ multiplex PCR; TCRdb keeps only in-frame clonotypes and omits some of them. In the table there are about 120,000 clones, 80% to 90% of which are singletons. This material consisted of peripheral blood, taken from a patient treated with radiotherapy plus ipilimumab. Every receptor here comes from a human donor with non-small cell lung cancer that progressed on radiotherapy plus ipilimumab.

The chain has TRBV5-1 and TRBJ2-1; the match to TRBD2 covers 10 bases. V lost 1 base to trimming and J lost 5 bases; unmatched junction nucleotides: 3. The CDR3 loop spans 15 amino acids. Germline V lookup: CDR1 SGHRS, CDR2 YFSETQ. The CDR3 region is CASSLRTSGNNEQFF. The DNA of the CDR3 is TGCGCCAGCAGCTTGAGGACTAGCGGTAACAATGAGCAGTTCTTC.

The chain employs TRBV19 and TRBJ1-4; D might be TRBD1 (5 bases). Germline V gene lookup returns CDR1 LNHDA and CDR2 SQIVND (reference sequence). V shed 5 bases and J shed 8 bases, with 15 bases lying between them. This CDR3 contains 14 residues. Here the CDR3 reads CASSPAGRAEKLFF. The CDR3 coding sequence is TGTGCCAGTAGTCCGGCGGGCAGGGCGGAAAAACTGTTTTTT.

This chain connects TRBV2 to TRBJ1-1, with D tentatively TRBD1 (5 bases). Germline V gene lookup returns CDR1 SNHLY and CDR2 FYNNEI. This CDR3 is built from 14 residues. V lost 7 bases to trimming and J lost 6 bases, with 18 bases between them. This CDR3 reads CASNPGLRDPEAFF. The CDR3 nucleotides read TGTGCCAGCAATCCGGGACTCAGGGACCCTGAAGCTTTCTTT.

This clone has a handful of counts. The chain carries TRBV27 and TRBJ2-3; 7 nucleotides match TRBD1. V lost 6 bases to trimming and J lost 2 bases; unmatched junction nucleotides: 8. Germline values: CDR1 MNHEY, CDR2 SMNVEV (reference sequence). The CDR3 runs to 15 residues. Here the CDR3 DNA reads TGTGCCAGCAGGATGACAGGGTGGTCCACAGATACGCAGTATTTT. Its translation: CASRMTGWSTDTQYF.

V usage is TRBV5-4 and J usage is TRBJ2-3, with D perhaps matching TRBD2 (5 bases). Germline CDR1 SGHNT, CDR2 YYREEE (reference sequence). V was clipped by 0 bases and J by 4 bases, with 12 bases between them. This CDR3 is built from 15 residues. CDR3 protein: CASSLVGRASDTQYF. Written as DNA, the CDR3 is TGTGCCAGCAGCTTGGTTGGGCGGGCTTCAGATACGCAGTATTTT.

In DNA form, the CDR3 reads TGCGCCAGCAGCGGGACCTTACTCACTAACACTGAAGCTTTCTTT. Encoded protein: CASSGTLLTNTEAFF. V is TRBV5-1 and J is TRBJ1-1, with D possibly TRBD1 on 5 matching bases. Germline CDR1 and CDR2: SGHRS and YFSETQ. The CDR3 loop spans 15 amino acids. Trimming removed 4 bases from V and 2 bases from J, with 15 bases in between.

This clone was detected a few times. The V gene is TRBV5-5, the J gene TRBJ2-2, with 10 bases that match TRBD2. The CDR3 length is 16 residues. Germline CDR1 is SGHKS and CDR2 is YYEKEE (reference sequence). V lost 0 bases, J lost 7 bases, and 6 bases stayed unmatched. This chain's CDR3 is CASSLASGSFDGELFF. The CDR3 coding sequence is TGTGCCAGCAGCTTGGCTAGCGGGAGTTTTGACGGGGAGCTGTTTTTT.

As concerns this clone: Relative to the germline gene, one junction end is altered; a read error may explain this. V usage is TRBV6-1 and J usage is TRBJ2-1, with D unclear. Germline values: CDR1 MNHNS, CDR2 SASEGT. CDR3 size: 14 residues. CDR3 nucleotide sequence: TGTGCCAGCAGTCAAGCAAGGGCTTCCCATGAGCAGTTCTTC. Residues: CASSQARASHEQFF.